Given below is one T cell receptor (beta chain) in context. Deletions cut 7 bases from V and 1 base from J, with 8 bases between. The CDR3 runs 12 residues. Germline CDR1 reads SGHRS; CDR2 reads YFSETQ. This record comes from a study of CD8 T cells in Susac syndrome. Study summary: Blood was drawn from Susac syndrome patients while they were therapy-naive, on corticosteroids, or on intravenous immunoglobulin alone.

Sequencing of TCR beta was performed on blood CD8+ and CD4+ T cells. The recently defined diagnostic criteria for definite or probable disease were met by the Susac syndrome patients. An input of roughly 0.5 to 1 ug of RNA was subjected to reverse transcription using random hexamers. Multiplex immunoSEQ PCR targeted 54 Vbeta and 13 Jbeta TCR beta segments. TCRdb re-analysed the immunoSEQ multiplex PCR reads in MiXCR, keeping a single row per CDR3 protein. The table includes about 190,000 distinct CDR3 sequences, approximately 96% detected once. This sequence originates from a human donor with Susac syndrome. The chain links TRBV5-1 to TRBJ1-1, with D unresolved. Sequenced: CD4+ T cells from PBMCs. The CDR3 sequence is CASGSENTEAFF. For the CDR3, the DNA is TGCGCCAGCGGCAGTGAGAACACTGAAGCTTTCTTT.